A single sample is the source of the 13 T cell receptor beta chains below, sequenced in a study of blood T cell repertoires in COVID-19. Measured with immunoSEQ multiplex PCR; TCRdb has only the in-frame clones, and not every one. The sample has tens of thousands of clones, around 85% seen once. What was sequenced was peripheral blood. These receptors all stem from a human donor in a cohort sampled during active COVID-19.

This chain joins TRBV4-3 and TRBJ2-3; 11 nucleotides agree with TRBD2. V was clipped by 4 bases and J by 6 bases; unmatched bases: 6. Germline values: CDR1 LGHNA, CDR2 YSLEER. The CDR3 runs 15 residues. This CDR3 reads CASSPGLAGGDTQYF. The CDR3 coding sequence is TGCGCCAGCAGCCCCGGACTAGCGGGTGGTGATACGCAGTATTTT.

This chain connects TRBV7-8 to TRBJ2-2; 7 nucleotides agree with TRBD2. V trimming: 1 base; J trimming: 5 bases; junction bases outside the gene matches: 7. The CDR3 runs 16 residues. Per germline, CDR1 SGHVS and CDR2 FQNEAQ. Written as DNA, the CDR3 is TGTGCCAGCAGCTTAGGAGTCGGGGGGTTAACCGGGGAGCTGTTTTTT. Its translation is CASSLGVGGLTGELFF.

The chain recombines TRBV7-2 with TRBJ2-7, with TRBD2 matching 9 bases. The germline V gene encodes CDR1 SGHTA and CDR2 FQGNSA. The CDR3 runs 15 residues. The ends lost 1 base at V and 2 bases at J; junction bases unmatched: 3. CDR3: CASSLGLAAAYEQYF. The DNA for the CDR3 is TGTGCCAGCAGCTTAGGACTAGCGGCTGCCTACGAGCAGTACTTC.

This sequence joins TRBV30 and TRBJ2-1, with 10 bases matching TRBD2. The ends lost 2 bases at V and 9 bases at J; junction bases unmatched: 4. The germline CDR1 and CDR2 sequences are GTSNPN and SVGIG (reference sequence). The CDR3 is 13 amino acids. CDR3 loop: CAWSSGGAFEQFF. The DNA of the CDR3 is TGTGCCTGGAGTAGCGGGGGGGCCTTTGAGCAGTTCTTC.

The CDR3 coding sequence is TGTGCCAGCTCACAGGCGGCGAACACTGAAGCTTTCTTT. Its protein is CASSQAANTEAFF. The rearrangement uses TRBV18 and TRBJ1-1; D call uncertain. The germline V gene encodes CDR1 KGHSH and CDR2 LQKENI. The CDR3 sequence is 13 residues long. Trimming stripped 4 bases from V and 1 base from J, with 7 bases between.

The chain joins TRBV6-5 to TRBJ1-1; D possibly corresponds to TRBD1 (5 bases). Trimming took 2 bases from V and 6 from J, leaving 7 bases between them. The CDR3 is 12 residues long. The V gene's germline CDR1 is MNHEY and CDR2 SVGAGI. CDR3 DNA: TGTGCCAGCAGTTACAGGGGCTCTGAAGCTTTCTTT. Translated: CASSYRGSEAFF.

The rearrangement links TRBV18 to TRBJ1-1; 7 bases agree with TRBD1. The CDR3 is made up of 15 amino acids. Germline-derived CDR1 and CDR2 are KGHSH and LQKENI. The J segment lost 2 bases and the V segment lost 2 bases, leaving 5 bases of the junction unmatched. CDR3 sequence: CASSPRDRLNTEAFF. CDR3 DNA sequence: TGTGCCAGCTCACCAAGGGACAGACTAAACACTGAAGCTTTCTTT.

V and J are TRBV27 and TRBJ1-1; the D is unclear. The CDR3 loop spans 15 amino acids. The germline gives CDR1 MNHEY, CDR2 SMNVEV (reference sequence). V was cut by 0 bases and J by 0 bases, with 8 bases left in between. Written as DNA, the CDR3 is TGTGCCAGCAGTTTATCGTCAGTCGTGAACACTGAAGCTTTCTTT. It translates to CASSLSSVVNTEAFF.

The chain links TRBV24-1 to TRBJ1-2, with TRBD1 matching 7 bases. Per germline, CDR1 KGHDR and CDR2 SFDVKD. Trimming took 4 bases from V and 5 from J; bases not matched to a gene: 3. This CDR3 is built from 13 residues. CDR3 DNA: TGTGCCACCAGTGAAGGGGGCAGGTATGGCTACACCTTC. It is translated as CATSEGGRYGYTF.

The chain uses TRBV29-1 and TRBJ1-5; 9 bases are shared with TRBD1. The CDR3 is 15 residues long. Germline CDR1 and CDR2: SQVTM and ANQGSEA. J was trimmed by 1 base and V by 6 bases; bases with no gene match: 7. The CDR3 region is CSVAHGTGSNQPQHF. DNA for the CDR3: TGCAGCGTGGCCCACGGGACAGGGAGCAATCAGCCCCAGCATTTT. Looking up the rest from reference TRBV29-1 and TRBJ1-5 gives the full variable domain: SAVISQKPSRDICQRGTSLTIQCQVDSQVTMMFWYRQQPGQSLTLIATANQGSEATYESGFVIDKFPISRPNLTFSTLTVSNMSPEDSSIYLCSVAHGTGSNQPQHFGDGTRLSIL.

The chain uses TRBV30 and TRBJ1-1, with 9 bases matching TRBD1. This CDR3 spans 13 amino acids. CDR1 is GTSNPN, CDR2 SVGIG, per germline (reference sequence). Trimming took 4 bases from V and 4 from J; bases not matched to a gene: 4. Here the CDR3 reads CAWMGQGFTEAFF. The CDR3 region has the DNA TGTGCCTGGATGGGACAGGGTTTCACTGAAGCTTTCTTT.

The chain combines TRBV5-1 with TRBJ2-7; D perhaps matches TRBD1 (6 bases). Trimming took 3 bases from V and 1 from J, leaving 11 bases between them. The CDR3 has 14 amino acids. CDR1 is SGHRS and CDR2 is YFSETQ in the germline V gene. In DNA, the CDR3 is TGCGCCAGCAGCTCCGGACAGACGTCCTACGAGCAGTACTTC. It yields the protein CASSSGQTSYEQYF.

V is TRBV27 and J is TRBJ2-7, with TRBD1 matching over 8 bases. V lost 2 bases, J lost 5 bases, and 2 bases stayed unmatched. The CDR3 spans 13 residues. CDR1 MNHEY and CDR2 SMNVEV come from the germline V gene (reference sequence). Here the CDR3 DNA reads TGTGCCAGCAGTTTAGCGGACAGGGACGAGCAGTACTTC. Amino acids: CASSLADRDEQYF.